The 10 T cell receptor beta chains given below trace back to one sample, sequenced in a study of a mutant IDH1 vaccine in newly diagnosed glioma. Time point specified: baseline, week 1 (first vaccination visit). Noted treatment: pre-vaccination baseline after standard-of-care therapy. The data were produced by immunoSEQ multiplex PCR, yet TCRdb's version contains in-frame clones alone and is incomplete. The top ten hold roughly 10% of the sample, which has some 15,000 clones, roughly nine tenths seen once. The input for sequencing was PBMCs, taken from a glioma patient treated with radiotherapy, temozolomide or both. Receptor source: a woman aged 40 to 49 with glioma. Some clones in this sample may be carry-over from other donors' samples.

Concerning this clone itself: A read error may account for a junction end that differs from germline. The chain couples TRBV5-1 to TRBJ2-3; perhaps TRBD1 as D (6 bases). CDR1 SGHRS and CDR2 YFSETQ come from the germline V gene. This CDR3 has 15 amino acids. The CDR3: CASSLGTLSTDTQYF. CDR3 DNA: TGCGCCAGCAGTTTGGGGACATTGAGCACAGATACGCAGTATTTT. Full variable domain (outside the CDR3, taken from reference TRBV5-1 and TRBJ2-3): KAGVTQTPRYLIKTRGQQVTLSCSPISGHRSVSWYQQTPGQGLQFLFEYFSETQRNKGNFPGRFSGRQFSNSRSEMNVSTLELGDSALYLCASSLGTLSTDTQYFGPGTRLTVL.

This clone was counted between two and nine times. The J gene is TRBJ2-1, the V gene TRBV9; 10 bases agree with TRBD2. The J segment lost 8 bases and the V segment lost 3 bases, leaving 5 bases of the junction unmatched. There are 14 residues in the CDR3. From germline, CDR1 is SGDLS and CDR2 YYNGEE. This CDR3 reads CASSASGRADEQFF. In DNA, the CDR3 is TGTGCCAGCAGCGCAAGCGGGAGGGCGGATGAGCAGTTCTTC.

This chain uses TRBV5-1 with TRBJ1-3; D not resolved. CDR1 is SGHRS and CDR2 is YFSETQ in the germline V gene. The CDR3 is made up of 15 amino acids. V was pared by 0 bases and J by 2 bases, with 9 bases between. CDR3: CASSLDNSAGNTIYF. The DNA for the CDR3 is TGCGCCAGCAGCTTGGACAATAGCGCTGGAAACACCATATATTTT.

The chain links TRBV21-1 to TRBJ2-6; the D call in the table, TRBD1, was not verified against the DNA. TRBV21-1 is described as a pseudogene. CDR3 length: 18 amino acids. The CDR3 nucleotides are TGTGCCAGCAGCAAAATAGGGGGCGGATACTCTGGGGCCAACGTCCTGACTTTC. It is translated as CASSKIGGGYSGANVLTF.

V usage is TRBV19 and J usage is TRBJ2-7, with 10 nucleotides matching TRBD2. The CDR3 spans 14 residues. Trimming took 8 bases from V and 0 from J; bases not matched to a gene: 4. Germline CDR1 is LNHDA and CDR2 is SQIVND (reference sequence). The CDR3 sequence: CASGRTSGSYEQYF. Written as DNA, the CDR3 is TGTGCCAGTGGAAGGACTAGCGGCTCCTACGAGCAGTACTTC.

The chain uses TRBV6-7 and TRBJ2-3; 8 bases agree with TRBD2. TRBV6-7 is recorded as an ORF, its role being uncertain. J lost 3 bases, V lost 7 bases, and 12 bases had no gene match. There are 16 residues in the CDR3. Written as DNA, the CDR3 is TGTGCCAGCACGCCGCGGGGAGCGGGAGAGACAGATACGCAGTATTTT. It specifies CASTPRGAGETDTQYF.

CDR3 in DNA: TGTGCCAGCAGGCAATTGAGAGAAAAACTGTTTTTT. Translating it yields CASRQLREKLFF. The rearrangement joins TRBV2 to TRBJ1-4; D not certain. Germline CDR1 is SNHLY and CDR2 is FYNNEI. This CDR3 comprises 12 residues. The ends were cut back, 6 bases at V and 8 bases at J, with 10 bases in the middle. The variable domain in full, completed from reference TRBV2 and TRBJ1-4, reads EPEVTQTPSHQVTQMGQEVILRCVPISNHLYFYWYRQILGQKVEFLVSFYNNEISEKSEIFDDQFSVERPDGSNFTLKIRSTKLEDSAMYFCASRQLREKLFFGSGTQLSVL.

The V and J genes are TRBV11-3 and TRBJ2-1; D call uncertain. The CDR3 covers 14 residues. V gave up 2 bases and J gave up 7 bases, with 12 bases separating them. Germline loops: CDR1 SGHNT, CDR2 YENEEA. This chain's CDR3 is CASSLFTSWNEQFF. The CDR3 DNA reads as TGTGCCAGCAGCTTATTTACGTCGTGGAATGAGCAGTTCTTC.

This clone was found once. The chain employs TRBV18 and TRBJ2-4, with D maybe TRBD2 (6 bases). CDR3 length: 14 amino acids. Trimming cost V 2 bases and J 7 bases, with 12 bases left between them. CDR1 and CDR2 (germline): KGHSH, LQKENI. The CDR3: CASSPVGGVNIQYF. CDR3 DNA sequence: TGTGCCAGCTCACCAGTCGGAGGGGTGAACATTCAGTACTTC. Full variable domain (outside the CDR3, taken from reference TRBV18 and TRBJ2-4): NAGVMQNPRHLVRRRGQEARLRCSPMKGHSHVYWYRQLPEEGLKFMVYLQKENIIDESGMPKERFSAEFPKEGPSILRIQQVVRGDSAAYFCASSPVGGVNIQYFGAGTRLSVL.

This rearrangement joins TRBV27 to TRBJ1-2; D gene ambiguous. The V gene's germline CDR1 is MNHEY and CDR2 SMNVEV (reference sequence). V lost 8 bases, J lost 8 bases, and 12 bases lay in between. This CDR3 is built from 11 residues. CDR3 coding DNA: TGTGCCAGCCGTCATAAGGGCGGCTACACCTTC. Translation: CASRHKGGYTF.